These T cell receptor beta chains were read from a single sample in a study of T-cell memory formation after mild COVID-19. TCRdb passed the 5' RACE reads through MiXCR, listing each CDR3 protein once. The repertoire holds 290,000 or so distinct CDR3 sequences, with just under 20% as singletons. The sequencing input was PBMCs or a T cell subset sorted from them (not recorded which). The source is a man younger than 30 who had mild COVID-19 (a few samples of this study predate the infection). Cell type and time point are not known. Each CDR3 is given with its conserved first and last residue. D genes are given only for firm matches. Clone sizes are given selectively: once, few, many, or a class where the clone is expanded.

j_gene	d_gene	v_gene	abundance	CDR3aa	CDR3nt
TRBJ2-5	TRBD2	TRBV20-1	NA	CSARPLAGGQETQYF	TGCAGTGCTAGACCGCTAGCGGGGGGTCAAGAGACCCAGTACTTC
TRBJ2-3	NA	TRBV11-2	many	CASSLDRLDTQYF	TGTGCCAGCAGCTTAGATCGGTTGGATACGCAGTATTTT
TRBJ1-2	NA	TRBV10-3	few	CAISEVTGANYGYTF	TGTGCCATCAGTGAGGTGACAGGAGCTAACTATGGCTACACCTTC
TRBJ1-5	NA	TRBV20-1	NA	CSARWGESNQPQHF	TGCAGTGCCCGTTGGGGGGAGAGCAATCAGCCCCAGCATTTT
TRBJ2-3	NA	TRBV11-3	NA	CASSSGPFTDTQYF	TGTGCCAGCAGCTCGGGACCCTTCACAGATACGCAGTATTTT
TRBJ1-2	NA	TRBV4-3	NA	CASSQDLGRARFYGYTF	TGCGCCAGCAGCCAAGATCTAGGGCGGGCCCGGTTCTATGGCTACACCTTC
TRBJ2-4	NA	TRBV4-3	NA	CASSQEGWPNIQYF	TGCGCCAGCAGCCAAGAGGGATGGCCAAACATTCAGTACTTC
TRBJ1-6	TRBD1	TRBV2	NA	CASLRDRGSSPLHF	TGTGCCAGTCTCCGGGACAGGGGGAGTTCACCCCTCCACTTT
TRBJ2-3	TRBD2	TRBV7-3	few	CASSVGLAGGHLVDTQYF	TGTGCCAGCAGCGTGGGACTAGCGGGGGGTCACCTCGTAGATACGCAGTATTTT
TRBJ2-7	TRBD1	TRBV6-6	NA	CASSYATQGVDEQYF	TGTGCCAGCAGTTACGCGACACAGGGGGTAGACGAGCAGTACTTC
TRBJ1-5	NA	TRBV9	NA	CASSVKGGVNQPQHF	TGTGCCAGCAGCGTGAAGGGCGGTGTCAATCAGCCCCAGCATTTT
TRBJ2-3	NA	TRBV6-2/TRBV6-3	NA	CASSSGPPPDTQYF	TGTGCCAGCAGTTCTGGGCCACCCCCAGATACGCAGTATTTT
TRBJ1-2	NA	TRBV5-1	NA	CASSRRTADYGYTF	TGCGCCAGCAGCCGTCGGACAGCGGACTATGGCTACACCTTC
TRBJ2-3	TRBD2	TRBV4-3	NA	CASSRHRGGDTQYF	TGCGCCAGCAGCCGGCACCGGGGGGGAGATACGCAGTATTTT
TRBJ1-1	NA	TRBV5-1	once	CASSLQTANTEAFF	TGCGCCAGCAGCTTGCAAACAGCGAACACTGAAGCTTTCTTT
TRBJ2-3	NA	TRBV12-3/TRBV12-4	NA	CAPTGGGTDTQYF	TGTGCGCCGACGGGCGGGGGCACAGATACGCAGTATTTT
TRBJ2-1	NA	TRBV5-1	NA	CASSFQGGSYNEQFF	TGCGCCAGCAGCTTTCAGGGGGGCTCCTACAATGAGCAGTTCTTC
TRBJ1-5	NA	TRBV20-1	NA	CSARDRQGSNQPQHF	TGCAGTGCTAGAGATCGTCAGGGTAGCAATCAGCCCCAGCATTTT
TRBJ2-3	NA	TRBV10-3	few	CAIGGGWADTQYF	TGTGCCATCGGAGGGGGGTGGGCAGATACGCAGTATTTT
TRBJ2-3	TRBD2	TRBV5-1	NA	CASSLGPSGGAGTDTQYF	TGCGCCAGCAGCTTGGGTCCTAGCGGGGGGGCAGGTACAGATACGCAGTATTTT
TRBJ1-1	TRBD1	TRBV7-3	NA	CASSLTMTGEAFF	TGTGCCAGCAGCTTAACGATGACAGGGGAAGCTTTCTTT
TRBJ1-6	TRBD1	TRBV5-1	many	CASSLGGQINSPLHF	TGCGCCAGCAGCTTGGGGGGACAGATAAATTCACCCCTCCACTTT
TRBJ2-7	NA	TRBV21-1	few	CASRGQPRRTPYEQYF	TGTGCCAGCAGAGGACAGCCAAGACGTACACCCTACGAGCAGTACTTC
TRBJ2-4	NA	TRBV7-2	few	CASSSPPGIRHF	TGTGCCAGCAGCTCGCCGCCAGGGATTAGGCACTTC
TRBJ2-7	TRBD1	TRBV5-4	NA	CASSLDRGVYEQYF	TGTGCCAGCAGCTTAGACAGGGGAGTATACGAGCAGTACTTC
TRBJ1-1	NA	TRBV7-9	few	CASSFGFHTEAFF	TGTGCCAGCAGCTTCGGGTTTCACACTGAAGCTTTCTTT
TRBJ2-2	NA	TRBV6-4	few	CASSTLPNTGELFF	TGTGCCAGCAGCACTCTCCCGAACACCGGGGAGCTGTTTTTT
TRBJ2-3	NA	TRBV27	NA	CASSFEGAGTDTQYF	TGTGCCAGCAGTTTTGAAGGGGCCGGCACAGATACGCAGTATTTT
TRBJ1-2	TRBD1	TRBV5-5	NA	CASSFAPGQGAYGYTF	TGTGCCAGCAGCTTTGCCCCGGGACAGGGGGCGTATGGCTACACCTTC